This TCR beta chain came from a study of human T cells and chemical hapten exposure (dated by TCRdb to the early 2020s). Some background on the complete study: For sensitization, 2% DPC in acetone was applied to a roughly 2 cm by roughly 2 cm area of upper inner arm skin. Throughout the approximately 23-week study period, patients were also given weekly therapeutic DPC doses on the scalp. Patch testing was done on the upper back using Finn chambers containing 0.01% DPC, and results were scored after 6 days according to International Contact Dermatitis Research Group standards. Most of the patients in the cohort were female, and the cohort covered alopecia areata with under or over 50% scalp involvement, alopecia totalis and alopecia universalis. The libraries were sequenced as a pool, and the TCR yield per sample differed mostly because of small variations in library volumes within the pool. Peripheral blood TCR repertoire changes were tracked in vivo in alopecia patients during primary and secondary sensitization to the hapten diphenylcyclopropenone (DPC). Patient blood was sampled pre-sensitization (week 0) and at 2, 6 and about 24 weeks after DPC sensitization. Around 30 alopecia patients provided blood for TCR sequencing at one to four time points (pre-sensitization, 2, 6 and 24 weeks). Paper-wide results and their limitations: After repeated subsampling, changes were observed in the strength of the expansion versus patch-test correlation and in the threshold at which the correlation became significant. Significantly more large CDR3 similarity clusters were formed by expanded TCRs than by pre-sensitization or healthy control sets, consistent with antigen-driven responses. Because every patient had alopecia, a presumed autoimmune disease, the patients' immune response might differ from that of healthy individuals. DPC sensitization did not change how many TCRs were above 1 in 1000 frequency, and no evidence was found of alterations in global repertoire structure. Patch test score was positively correlated with the number of PT1 expanded TCRs, with significance at thresholds 8, 16 and 32 but not at 4.

The protocol used for the library was RACE. Sequencing was performed on a NextSeq 500. During library preparation, unique molecular identifiers were attached to individual cDNA molecules so that TCRs could be counted in a quantitative, reproducible way. Each blood RNA sample was used to sequence both TCR alpha and TCR beta chains. The original pipeline was this. Samples had a median of roughly 98,000 TCRs, with a range from about 23,224 to 750,000. V, J and CDR3 annotation of the TCR reads was carried out using the Decombinator software suite. To make PS versus PT1 abundance plots, every sample was subsampled to the same number of TCRs (28,000). TCRs were defined as expanded if absent before sensitization and observed at least eight times at the 2-week time point. TCRdb trimmed the raw reads at Q25, called clones with MiXCR and kept productive beta chains. Rows merge per CDR3 protein into single entries with the most common DNA and genes. TCRdb assigned the V and J calls; the authors' analysis was not used. This sample comprises roughly 380,000 distinct CDR3 sequences, more than 5% of them detected only once. In total, the top ten clones hold about 6% of the sample.

This specimen's time point label, interpreted: patch test 2, 6 weeks after DPC sensitization. According to the study, the label for this sample's treatment or condition signals: therapeutic diphenylcyclopropenone sensitization with weekly scalp DPC. At every patch-test visit, the blood draw took place before the patch test was put on. Patients were considered eligible if aged 18 to 70, diagnosed with alopecia and deemed suitable for DPC therapy, and patients were excluded if pregnant. Total RNA was extracted from unfractionated whole blood that had been collected in Tempus Blood RNA tubes. This clonotype showed up just a few times. This clone's antigen is unknown. No base-level quality is on record; no much larger clone is a single base apart. Including the terminal cysteine and phenylalanine, the CDR3 comprises 14 residues. The kept DNA is CDR3 alone, 42 bases in frame from the first base. Compared with germline, V lacks 3 bases and J lacks 7 bases; bases without a gene match: 1. As encoded in the germline V gene (reference sequence), CDR1 is MNHEY while CDR2 is SMNVEV.

The V and J genes are TRBV27 and TRBJ1-6; the junction holds 9 bases that match TRBD1. The sample in question was whole blood, obtained in connection with sensitization to the hapten diphenylcyclopropenone (DPC). The TCR comes from a woman aged 18-29 years with alopecia areata. Some clones in this sample may be carry-over from other donors' samples. The DNA sequence reads TGTGCCAGCAGTTTTGGACAGGGGAATTCACCCCTCCACTTT. This gives the protein CASSFGQGNSPLHF.